These T cell receptor beta chains were read from a single sample in a study of T cell responses to AZD1222 COVID-19 vaccine. TCRdb keeps only in-frame clones here, not all; method: immunoSEQ multiplex PCR. The sample contains over 100,000 clones, around 87% of which appear only once. The sequenced sample was peripheral blood, obtained 28 days after the second AZD1222 dose. All receptors derive from an adult who received the AZD1222 COVID-19 vaccine. CDR3s include the opening cysteine and the closing phenylalanine or tryptophan.

v_gene | CDR3aa
TRBV30 | CAWSAPGGPNEKLFF
TRBV2 | CASSEGTGAVKLFF
TRBV7-2 | CASSSPSPGQGRYGYTF
TRBV20-1 | CSARNSYEQYF
TRBV12-5 | CASGRTMNTEAFF
TRBV19 | CASSRGLAGVQETQYF
TRBV19 | CASHPSTADYGYTF
TRBV23-1 | CASSHLILADTEAFF
TRBV5-1 | CASSPGALDFGSGYTF
TRBV6-4 | CARSDLQCVGGTF
TRBV7-3 | CASSRYTDTQYF
TRBV6-5 | CASSYSWGTDQPQHF
TRBV7-9 | CASSLVSAGGSYEQYF
TRBV28 | CASNGGERSGANVLTF
TRBV29-1 | CSVGGGYDSYGYTF
TRBV15 | CATSPESHKGEQYF
TRBV7-9 | CASSTTGWDGYTF
TRBV19 | CASTSATGFYYGYTF
TRBV2 | CASSYSGTEGEKLFF
TRBV7-9 | CASSPPRGVHGYTF
TRBV7-9 | CASSRGRESYNEQFF
TRBV15 | CATSTGQGYEQYF
TRBV6-6 | CASSYQGSSNQPQHF
TRBV16 | CASSQSSGGGYTF